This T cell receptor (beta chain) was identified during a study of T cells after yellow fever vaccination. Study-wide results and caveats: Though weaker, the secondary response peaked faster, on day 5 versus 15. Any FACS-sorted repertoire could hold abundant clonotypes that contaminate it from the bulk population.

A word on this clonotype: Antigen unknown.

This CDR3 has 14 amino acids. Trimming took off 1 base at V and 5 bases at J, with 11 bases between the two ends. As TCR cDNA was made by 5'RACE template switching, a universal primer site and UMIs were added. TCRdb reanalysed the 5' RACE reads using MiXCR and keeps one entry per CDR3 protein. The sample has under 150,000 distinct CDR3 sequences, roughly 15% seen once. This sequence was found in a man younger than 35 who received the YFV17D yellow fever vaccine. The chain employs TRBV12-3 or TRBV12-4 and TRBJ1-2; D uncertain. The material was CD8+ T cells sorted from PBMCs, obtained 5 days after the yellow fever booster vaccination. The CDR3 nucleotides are TGTGCCAGCAGTTTAGGTGCCAGGCCATATGGCTACACCTTC. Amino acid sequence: CASSLGARPYGYTF.